Below, 25 T cell receptor beta chains from the same sample are listed, as sequenced in a study of control samples from healthy donors and cancer patients. The table came from immunoSEQ multiplex PCR; TCRdb's copy has only in-frame clones and leaves some out. The sample yields about 83,000 clones, 90% to 95% seen once. Sequenced sample: blood. The receptors shown here come from a man in his fifties or sixties in good health.

This clone was picked up one time. The chain combines TRBV25-1 with TRBJ1-1; TRBD1 might be the D (6 bases). The CDR3 has 15 residues. Trimming took off 0 bases at V and 4 bases at J, with 12 bases between the two ends. From germline, CDR1 is MGHDK and CDR2 SYGVNS. For the CDR3, the DNA is TGTGCCAGCAGTGAATATCTGGGACAAGGCACTGAAGCTTTCTTT. It specifies CASSEYLGQGTEAFF.

The CDR3 reads CASSVAPTGGFSGYTF. The CDR3 DNA follows: TGTGCCAGCAGCGTAGCCCCCACAGGGGGCTTCTCTGGCTACACCTTC. This chain uses TRBV9 with TRBJ1-2; TRBD1 matches 9 bases. Germline V gene data show CDR1 as SGDLS and CDR2 as YYNGEE. The length of the CDR3 is 16 residues. V dropped 0 bases and J dropped 7; count of bases not matched to a gene: 10. Drawing the rest from reference TRBV9 and TRBJ1-2, the complete variable domain is DSGVTQTPKHLITATGQRVTLRCSPRSGDLSVYWYQQSLDQGLQFLIQYYNGEERAKGNILERFSAQQFPDLHSELNLSSLELGDSALYFCASSVAPTGGFSGYTFGSGTRLTVV.

This sequence joins TRBV3-1 (or the pseudogene TRBV3-2) and TRBJ1-2; D perhaps matches TRBD1 (5 bases). Per the germline V gene, CDR1 is LGHDT and CDR2 is YNNKEL (reference sequence). CDR3 size: 14 residues. V was cut by 2 bases and J by 4 bases, with 11 bases left in between. CDR3 sequence reads: CASSQMAGSYGYTF. CDR3 in DNA: TGTGCCAGCAGCCAAATGGCAGGGAGCTATGGCTACACCTTC.

The rearrangement links TRBV9 to TRBJ1-1; D uncertain. The germline V gene encodes CDR1 SGDLS and CDR2 YYNGEE. The CDR3 totals 13 residues. V was trimmed by 0 bases and J by 0 bases, leaving 3 bases between them. CDR3 residues: CASSVAVNTEAFF. In nucleotides, the CDR3 is TGTGCCAGCAGCGTAGCAGTGAACACTGAAGCTTTCTTT.

The chain links TRBV2 to TRBJ1-6; D is possibly TRBD1 (5 bases). Germline V gene data show CDR1 as SNHLY and CDR2 as FYNNEI. The CDR3 runs 14 residues. V was shortened by 0 bases and J by 7 bases, with 7 bases between the two germline ends. For the CDR3, the DNA is TGTGCCAGCAGTGAAGCGTCAGGGAATTCACCCCTCCACTTT. As protein: CASSEASGNSPLHF.

This clone was detected only once. The chain employs TRBV29-1 and TRBJ1-1; D ambiguous. The CDR3 length is 12 residues. V was cut by 4 bases and J by 7 bases, with 13 bases left in between. CDR1 is SQVTM, CDR2 ANQGSEA, per germline. CDR3 nucleotides: TGCAGCGTTGTAGACTTAAGAGGTGAAGCTTTCTTT. Protein product: CSVVDLRGEAFF.

The chain joins TRBV3-1 (or the pseudogene TRBV3-2) to TRBJ2-5; D is unclear. With 4 bases removed from V and 3 bases from J, the gap between germline ends came to 6 bases. This CDR3 spans 12 amino acids. Germline V lookup: CDR1 LGHDT, CDR2 YNNKEL (reference sequence). CDR3 nucleotide sequence: TGTGCCAGCAGCCGCAGGAAAGAGACCCAGTACTTC. It encodes CASSRRKETQYF.

V usage is TRBV6-5 and J usage is TRBJ1-1; D is perhaps TRBD1 (5 bases). The germline V and J ends were trimmed by 8 bases and 4 bases, with 8 bases remaining between them. This CDR3 is 11 amino acids long. Looked up from germline, CDR1 is MNHEY and CDR2 is SVGAGI. As DNA, the CDR3 is TGTGCCAGCGGACATGTCACTGAAGCTTTCTTT. Translation gives CASGHVTEAFF.

This clone was counted a single time. The chain's CDR3 is CASSLRPGVDTQYF. The CDR3 region has the DNA TGTGCCAGCAGCTTAAGACCAGGGGTAGATACGCAGTATTTT. This chain links TRBV7-2 with TRBJ2-3; D possibly corresponds to TRBD1 (6 bases). Deletions cut 2 bases from V and 5 bases from J, with 11 bases between. The germline V gene encodes CDR1 SGHTA and CDR2 FQGNSA. The CDR3 totals 14 residues.

V gene TRBV6-5 combines with J gene TRBJ1-6, with unresolved D. Trimming left V 4 bases short and J 0 bases short, with 7 bases between. The CDR3 sequence is 15 residues long. From germline, CDR1 is MNHEY and CDR2 SVGAGI. As DNA, the CDR3 is TGTGCCAGCAGTTCGAAGAGCTCCTATAATTCACCCCTCCACTTT. This encodes CASSSKSSYNSPLHF.

The rearrangement joins TRBV19 to TRBJ2-7, with TRBD1 identical over 7 bases. Germline V gene data show CDR1 as LNHDA and CDR2 as SQIVND (reference sequence). The CDR3 length is 14 residues. V lost 4 bases, J lost 5 bases, and 8 bases stayed unmatched. CDR3 sequence: CASSKKGARNEQYF. CDR3 in DNA: TGTGCCAGTAGTAAAAAGGGGGCGCGGAACGAGCAGTACTTC.

The V and J genes are TRBV7-2 and TRBJ1-2; no definite D call. The V end was cut by 5 bases, the J end by 7 bases, with 23 bases between. CDR3 length: 16 amino acids. The germline V gene has CDR1 SGHTA and CDR2 FQGNSA. The CDR3 here is CASSRDDERVVGGYTF. The CDR3 DNA sequence: TGTGCCAGCAGCCGGGATGACGAAAGGGTGGTCGGTGGCTACACCTTC.

J is TRBJ1-2 and V is TRBV12-3 or TRBV12-4, with 7 bases that match TRBD1. The CDR3 spans 13 residues. V dropped 6 bases and J dropped 2; count of bases not matched to a gene: 3. The CDR3 loop reads CASRQGQNYGYTF. DNA of the CDR3: TGTGCCAGCAGGCAGGGACAGAACTATGGCTACACCTTC.

The rearrangement links TRBV30 to TRBJ2-2; D unclear. Germline-derived CDR1 and CDR2 are GTSNPN and SVGIG (reference sequence). V lost 0 bases and J lost 5, with 7 bases in between. CDR3 length: 13 residues. CDR3 sequence (DNA): TGTGCCTGGAGTGTAACGTCGACCGGGGAGCTGTTTTTT. Amino acid sequence: CAWSVTSTGELFF.

The V gene is TRBV2, the J gene TRBJ2-1, with 7 bases matching TRBD1. The CDR3 is 12 amino acids. Germline lookup yields CDR1 SNHLY and CDR2 FYNNEI. The V and J ends lost 2 bases and 8 bases, in that order; junction bases with no gene match: 0. CDR3 DNA: TGTGCCAGCAGTGAAAGGGGGCATGAGCAGTTCTTC. Translation gives CASSERGHEQFF.

The chain carries TRBV5-1 and TRBJ2-2; TRBD1 is a possible D gene (5 bases). In germline, CDR1 is SGHRS, CDR2 YFSETQ. Trimming took 2 bases from V and 6 from J, leaving 11 bases between them. The CDR3 is 14 residues long. CDR3 sequence: CASSLGAGSGELFF. The DNA for the CDR3 is TGCGCCAGCAGCTTAGGGGCAGGGTCCGGGGAGCTGTTTTTT.

This chain connects TRBV9 to TRBJ2-2, with 8 bases identical to TRBD1. CDR1 is SGDLS and CDR2 is YYNGEE in the germline V gene. V gave up 4 bases and J gave up 0 bases; unmatched junction bases: 5. The CDR3 has 16 residues. As DNA, the CDR3 is TGTGCCAGCAGCCTCGGACAGGGAACGAACACCGGGGAGCTGTTTTTT. Amino acid sequence: CASSLGQGTNTGELFF. Filled out from reference TRBV9 and TRBJ2-2, the complete variable domain reads DSGVTQTPKHLITATGQRVTLRCSPRSGDLSVYWYQQSLDQGLQFLIQYYNGEERAKGNILERFSAQQFPDLHSELNLSSLELGDSALYFCASSLGQGTNTGELFFGEGSRLTVL.

The rearrangement links TRBV6-1 to TRBJ2-5, with D perhaps TRBD1 (6 bases). The CDR3 contains 14 residues. Looked up from germline, CDR1 is MNHNS and CDR2 is SASEGT. V lost 1 base and J 1 base, leaving 7 bases between the germline ends. In DNA, the CDR3 is TGTGCCAGCAGTGAAGGCAGGGGCCAAGAGACCCAGTACTTC. Its protein product is CASSEGRGQETQYF.

This chain uses TRBV4-1 with TRBJ2-1; TRBD1 agrees at 7 bases. The CDR3 runs to 15 residues. The junction had 4 bases not matched to a gene; V was cut back by 3 bases and J by 2 bases. Germline V gives CDR1 MGHRA, CDR2 YSYEKL. The CDR3 spells CASSQWTGTYNEQFF. Here the CDR3 DNA reads TGCGCCAGCAGCCAGTGGACAGGTACCTACAATGAGCAGTTCTTC.

V gene TRBV14 combines with J gene TRBJ1-3; D is unclear. V was pared by 4 bases and J by 7 bases, with 11 bases between. The CDR3 has 13 residues. CDR1 is SGHDN and CDR2 is FVKESK in the germline V gene. CDR3 in DNA: TGTGCCAGCAGCCGAGGGAACGGGAACACCATATATTTT. This encodes CASSRGNGNTIYF.

The chain joins TRBV11-2 to TRBJ2-7, with a weak D call TRBD1 (6 bases). Trimming removed 3 bases from V and 5 bases from J, with 14 bases in between. Looked up from germline, CDR1 is SGHAT and CDR2 is FQNNGV. CDR3 size: 14 residues. DNA for the CDR3: TGTGCCAGCAGCTTTACGGACAGTTCCCACGAGCAGTACTTC. Encoded protein: CASSFTDSSHEQYF.

This sequence joins TRBV19 and TRBJ1-1; TRBD1 might be the D (6 bases). CDR1 and CDR2 from the germline V gene are LNHDA and SQIVND (reference sequence). The CDR3 extends over 15 amino acids. V dropped 3 bases and J dropped 1 base, with 12 bases sitting between them. The CDR3 nucleotides read TGTGCCAGTAGTATTCTCGGGGGCGGGAACACTGAAGCTTTCTTT. Translating it yields CASSILGGGNTEAFF.

A single count supports this clone. This sequence joins TRBV7-2 and TRBJ1-1; D unresolved. This CDR3 has 15 residues. CDR1 and CDR2 from the germline V gene are SGHTA and FQGNSA. Trimming shortened V by 2 bases and J by 2 bases, and 12 bases separated the two germline ends. CDR3 region: CASSLKSRLNTEAFF. The CDR3, as DNA: TGTGCCAGCAGCTTAAAGTCTCGGCTTAACACTGAAGCTTTCTTT.

The V and J genes are TRBV27 and TRBJ1-6; D unresolved. V was shortened by 1 base and J by 10 bases, with 14 bases between the two germline ends. The length of the CDR3 is 15 residues. CDR1 and CDR2 (germline): MNHEY, SMNVEV (reference sequence). In DNA form, the CDR3 reads TGTGCCAGCAGTTTATGGTCGGTAAAGACCTCACCCCTCCACTTT. It codes for CASSLWSVKTSPLHF.

The genes are TRBV9 and TRBJ1-4; no reliable D call. CDR3 size: 13 residues. V dropped 5 bases and J dropped 6 bases, with 11 bases sitting between them. Per the germline V gene, CDR1 is SGDLS and CDR2 is YYNGEE. The CDR3 DNA is TGTGCCAGCAGGTCGGAAGGCTATGAAAAACTGTTTTTT. It is translated as CASRSEGYEKLFF. Looking up the rest from reference TRBV9 and TRBJ1-4 gives the full variable domain: DSGVTQTPKHLITATGQRVTLRCSPRSGDLSVYWYQQSLDQGLQFLIQYYNGEERAKGNILERFSAQQFPDLHSELNLSSLELGDSALYFCASRSEGYEKLFFGSGTQLSVL.